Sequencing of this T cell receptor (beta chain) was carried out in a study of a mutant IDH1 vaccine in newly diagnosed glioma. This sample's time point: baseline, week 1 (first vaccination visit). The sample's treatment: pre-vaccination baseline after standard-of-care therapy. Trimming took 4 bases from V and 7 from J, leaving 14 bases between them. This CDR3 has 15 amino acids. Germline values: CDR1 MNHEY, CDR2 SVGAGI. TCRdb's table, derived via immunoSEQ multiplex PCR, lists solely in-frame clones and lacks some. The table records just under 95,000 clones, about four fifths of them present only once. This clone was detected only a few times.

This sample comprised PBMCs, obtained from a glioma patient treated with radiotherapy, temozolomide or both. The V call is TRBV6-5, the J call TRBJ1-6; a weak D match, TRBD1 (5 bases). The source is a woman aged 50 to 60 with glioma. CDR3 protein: CASSSGGPTNSPLHF. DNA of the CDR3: TGTGCCAGCAGTTCCGGGGGACCGACGAATTCACCCCTCCACTTT.